This T cell receptor (beta chain) was recovered during a study of PD-1 blockade in classical Hodgkin lymphoma. Whole-study results and caveats: Only CD4+ TCR diversity, not CD8+, had risen significantly by C4D1. Newly diagnosed patients had baseline TCR diversity that was reportedly lower than that of healthy donors.

With no exception, relapse followed autologous stem cell transplantation in all patients, and brentuximab vedotin exposure varied. Best responses included complete response and partial response; otherwise, the best response was progressive disease. The method was immunoSEQ multiplex PCR; TCRdb's version includes in-frame clones alone and lacks a portion of them. Of some 16,000 clones listed, around four fifths are singletons. Notes on this clone: What it binds is not known.

The germline V gene has CDR1 MRHNA and CDR2 SNTAGT. The CDR3 extends over 15 amino acids. The V and J ends lost 6 bases and 5 bases respectively, with 16 bases between them. This clonotype originated in a human donor with classical Hodgkin lymphoma. The sample was peripheral blood mononuclear cells (PBMCs), taken before the second cycle of nivolumab. V gene TRBV6-4 combines with J gene TRBJ2-2; a possible D gene is TRBD2 (6 bases). The DNA for the CDR3 is TGTGCCAGCAGCAAAGTCTCCGGGGGTACCGGGGAGCTGTTTTTT. This gives the protein CASSKVSGGTGELFF.